Presented here are 6 T cell receptor beta chains from one specimen sequenced in a study of control samples from healthy donors and cancer patients. The table came from immunoSEQ multiplex PCR; TCRdb's copy has only in-frame clones and leaves some out. The data hold about 95,000 clones, with around four fifths observed a single time. Sequenced sample: blood. All receptors derive from a man younger than 45 in good health.

The rearrangement joins TRBV11-2 to TRBJ2-3; no clear D gene. The germline gives CDR1 SGHAT, CDR2 FQNNGV. The ends were cut back, 5 bases at V and 1 base at J, with 13 bases in the middle. The CDR3 contains 15 residues. Here the CDR3 DNA reads TGTGCCAGCAGCCCAACCCCTATGGGCACAGATACGCAGTATTTT. It specifies CASSPTPMGTDTQYF.

This clone was found a few times. This chain connects TRBV6-5 to TRBJ1-2, with 7 nucleotides matching TRBD1. The CDR3 is made up of 14 amino acids. Germline V gives CDR1 MNHEY, CDR2 SVGAGI. The V segment lost 10 bases and the J segment 4 bases; nucleotides outside the gene matches: 12. CDR3 region: CATLRDRSFYGYTF. The CDR3 coding sequence is TGTGCCACACTGCGGGACAGAAGTTTCTATGGCTACACCTTC.

In DNA, the CDR3 is TGTGCCAGCAGCTTACCCACCCTGCTAGCGTACCAAGAGACCCAGTACTTC. Protein sequence: CASSLPTLLAYQETQYF. V usage is TRBV7-9 and J usage is TRBJ2-5, with a tentative D call TRBD2 (6 bases). V dropped 2 bases and J dropped 0 bases, with 16 bases sitting between them. The germline V gene has CDR1 SEHNR and CDR2 FQNEAQ (reference sequence). This CDR3 comprises 17 residues.

The chain recombines TRBV7-9 with TRBJ1-2; 8 positions match TRBD1. Trimming cost V 4 bases and J 8 bases; bases outside gene matches: 9. Germline values: CDR1 SEHNR, CDR2 FQNEAQ (reference sequence). CDR3 length: 14 residues. The CDR3 nucleotides read TGTGCCAGCAGCTCTTCCGGGACAGGAAGCGGCTACACCTTC. Protein: CASSSSGTGSGYTF.

This chain links TRBV18 with TRBJ2-7, with TRBD2 matching 9 bases. Looked up from germline, CDR1 is KGHSH and CDR2 is LQKENI. Germline trimming cut 2 bases from V and 6 bases from J; bases unmatched to any gene: 8. This CDR3 is 15 amino acids long. Written as DNA, the CDR3 is TGTGCCAGCTCACCAGGCGGGGGGGCGAAGGGCGAGCAGTACTTC. Its translation: CASSPGGGAKGEQYF.

This clone has just one count. The gene calls are TRBV3-1 (or the pseudogene TRBV3-2) and TRBJ2-3; D may be TRBD1 or TRBD2 (5 bases each). CDR1 is LGHDT and CDR2 is YNNKEL in the germline V gene (reference sequence). Trimming stripped 4 bases from V and 2 bases from J, with 13 bases between. This CDR3 contains 15 residues. CDR3 protein: CASSLSGQTTDTQYF. For the CDR3, the DNA is TGTGCCAGCAGCCTGTCGGGGCAAACCACAGATACGCAGTATTTT.